This TCR beta chain originates from a study of OX40 agonist ivuxolimab in advanced cancers. Whole-study context: Ivuxolimab, which patients received intravenously every 2 weeks, was dosed at 0.01 to 10 mg/kg. Study-wide results and caveats: Also present in some nonresponders was a low level of normalized T-cell clonal expansion. At 0.1 to 3.0 mg/kg and by week 6, CD4+ and CD8+ T cells in the blood had expanded clonally.

The method was immunoSEQ multiplex PCR; TCRdb's version includes in-frame clones alone and lacks a portion of them. In the table there are around 100,000 clones, 91% of which are singletons. To note about this clone: Antigen: not known.

This CDR3 has 14 residues. Germline V CDR1 and CDR2: SGHTA, FQGTGA. V lost 5 bases, J lost 10 bases, and 10 bases stayed unmatched. This chain joins TRBV7-3 and TRBJ2-1; 8 bases line up with TRBD1. This TCR was sampled from an adult with an advanced solid tumor such as melanoma, head and neck, liver or kidney cancer. The specimen was CD4+ or CD8+ T cells sorted from blood, collected in a trial of the OX40 agonist ivuxolimab. CDR3 region: CASSRDRKDQEQFF. In nucleotides, the CDR3 is TGTGCCAGCAGCCGGGACAGGAAAGATCAGGAGCAGTTCTTC.